This entry concerns a single T cell receptor (beta chain). Its antigen remains unidentified. The CDR3 is 14 residues long. V lost 2 bases to trimming and J lost 6 bases, with 11 bases between them. CDR1 is ENHRY and CDR2 is SYGVKD in the germline V gene. This entry belongs to a study of cytomegalovirus exposure and HLA in healthy donors. In the study overall: A prior study identified just under 120 million unique TCR beta sequences from 180 million or so T cells.

Study results and limitations: Later analysis showed most CMV-associated TCR beta chains appearing HLA-restricted. Of the V segments, some could not be distinguished, including TRBV6-2 and TRBV6-3, and were excluded.

The PCR had 60 Vbeta and 13 Jbeta primers. Method: immunoSEQ multiplex PCR; TCRdb's copy keeps in-frame clones and lacks some. The data show 70,000 to 85,000 clones, and the top ten clones hold 7.5%. The sequence came from a female donor in good health and CMV-seropositive. The sample was PBMCs. The chain joins TRBV10-3 to TRBJ1-5; perhaps TRBD1 as D (6 bases). CDR3 sequence: CAISEKQTGQPQHF. As DNA, the CDR3 is TGTGCCATCAGTGAGAAGCAGACAGGTCAGCCCCAGCATTTT.